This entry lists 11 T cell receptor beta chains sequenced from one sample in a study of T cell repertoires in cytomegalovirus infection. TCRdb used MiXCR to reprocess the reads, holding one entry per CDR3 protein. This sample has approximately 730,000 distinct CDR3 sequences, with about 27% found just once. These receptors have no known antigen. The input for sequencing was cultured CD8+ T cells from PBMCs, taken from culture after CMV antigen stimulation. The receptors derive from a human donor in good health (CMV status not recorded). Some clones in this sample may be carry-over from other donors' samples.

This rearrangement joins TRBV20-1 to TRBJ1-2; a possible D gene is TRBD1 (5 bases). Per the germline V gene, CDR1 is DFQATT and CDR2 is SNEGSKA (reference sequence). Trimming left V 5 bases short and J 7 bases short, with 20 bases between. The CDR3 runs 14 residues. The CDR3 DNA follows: TGCAGTGCTCTCTCGAGAGGACACTCAGTTGGCTACACCTTC. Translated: CSALSRGHSVGYTF.

The chain's CDR3 is CASSLIPGTEGSGNTIYF. CDR3 bases: TGTGCCAGCAGCTTAATCCCTGGGACAGAGGGCTCTGGAAACACCATATATTTT. This chain uses TRBV7-9 with TRBJ1-3, with 7 bases identical to TRBD1. Germline CDR1 reads SEHNR; CDR2 reads FQNEAQ (reference sequence). The CDR3 runs 18 residues. V lost 2 bases to trimming and J lost 0 bases; unmatched junction nucleotides: 10.

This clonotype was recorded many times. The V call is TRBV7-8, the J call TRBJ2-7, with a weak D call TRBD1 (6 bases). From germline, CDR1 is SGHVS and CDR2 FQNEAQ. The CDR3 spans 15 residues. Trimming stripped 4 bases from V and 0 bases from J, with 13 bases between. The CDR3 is CASSSRQAGSYEQYV. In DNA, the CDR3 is TGTGCCAGCAGCTCCCGACAGGCAGGCTCCTACGAGCAGTACGTC.

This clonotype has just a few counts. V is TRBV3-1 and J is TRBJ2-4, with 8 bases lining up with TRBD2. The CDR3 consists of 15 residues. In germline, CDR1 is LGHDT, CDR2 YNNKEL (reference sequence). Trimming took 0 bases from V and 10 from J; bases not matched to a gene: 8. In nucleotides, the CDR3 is TGTGCCAGCAGCCAAGATCACGGGGGGGGCGAGATTCAGTACTTC. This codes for CASSQDHGGGEIQYF. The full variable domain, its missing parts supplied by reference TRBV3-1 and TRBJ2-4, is DTAVSQTPKYLVTQMGNDKSIKCEQNLGHDTMYWYKQDSKKFLKIMFSYNNKELIINETVPNRFSPKSPDKAHLNLHINSLELGDSAVYFCASSQDHGGGEIQYFGAGTRLSVL.

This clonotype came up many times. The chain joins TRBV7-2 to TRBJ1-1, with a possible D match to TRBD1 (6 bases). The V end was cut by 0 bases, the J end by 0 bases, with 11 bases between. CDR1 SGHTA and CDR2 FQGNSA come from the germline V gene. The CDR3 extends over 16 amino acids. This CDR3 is CASSLAFDRLNTEAFF. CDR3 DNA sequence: TGTGCCAGCAGCTTAGCCTTCGACAGGCTGAACACTGAAGCTTTCTTT.

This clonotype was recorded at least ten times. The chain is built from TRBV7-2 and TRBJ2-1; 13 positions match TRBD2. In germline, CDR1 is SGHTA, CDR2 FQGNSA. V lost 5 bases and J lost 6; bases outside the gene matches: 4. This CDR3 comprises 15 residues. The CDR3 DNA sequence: TGTGCCAGCAGCCAACTAGCGGGGGGGGTCAATGAGCAGTTCTTC. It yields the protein CASSQLAGGVNEQFF.

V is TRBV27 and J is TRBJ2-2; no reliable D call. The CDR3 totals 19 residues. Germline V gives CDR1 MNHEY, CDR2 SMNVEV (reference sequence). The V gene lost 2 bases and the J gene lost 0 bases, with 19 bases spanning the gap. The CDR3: CASSLVSLNEFANTGELFF. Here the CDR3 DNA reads TGTGCCAGCAGTTTAGTCTCCCTAAACGAATTCGCGAACACCGGGGAGCTGTTTTTT.

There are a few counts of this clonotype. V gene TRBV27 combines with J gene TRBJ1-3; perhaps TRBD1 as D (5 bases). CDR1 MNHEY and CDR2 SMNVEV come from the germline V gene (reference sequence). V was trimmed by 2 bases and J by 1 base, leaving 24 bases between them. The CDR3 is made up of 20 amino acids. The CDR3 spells CASSLVAPHTGPRSGNTIYF. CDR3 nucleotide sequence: TGTGCCAGCAGTTTAGTCGCCCCCCACACGGGACCCCGGTCTGGAAACACCATATATTTT.

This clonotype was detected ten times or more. The CDR3, as DNA: TGTGCCAGCAGTTGGGTGACCAATCAAGAGACCCAGTACTTC. It codes for CASSWVTNQETQYF. The chain recombines TRBV12-3 or TRBV12-4 with TRBJ2-5; D gene uncertain. The CDR3 is 14 amino acids. V shed 4 bases and J shed 2 bases, with 11 bases lying between them.

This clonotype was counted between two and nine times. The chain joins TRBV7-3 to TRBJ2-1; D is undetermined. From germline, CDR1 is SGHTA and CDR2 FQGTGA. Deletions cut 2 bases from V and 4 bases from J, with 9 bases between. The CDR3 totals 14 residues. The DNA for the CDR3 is TGTGCCAGCAGCTTACTCGGTAGTTACAATGAGCAGTTCTTC. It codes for CASSLLGSYNEQFF.

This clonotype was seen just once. The CDR3 loop reads CASSLARNTDTQYF. CDR3 sequence (DNA): TGTGCCAGCAGCTTAGCGAGGAACACAGATACGCAGTATTTT. The chain recombines TRBV7-9 with TRBJ2-3; D remains ambiguous. This CDR3 region has 14 residues. The ends were cut back, 0 bases at V and 2 bases at J, with 6 bases in the middle. Germline V lookup: CDR1 SEHNR, CDR2 FQNEAQ (reference sequence).